The 18 T cell receptor beta chains below all came from one sample that was sequenced in a study of T cell responses to AZD1222 COVID-19 vaccine (dated by TCRdb to about 2021). The library was generated by the immunoSEQ multiplex PCR assay. TCRdb mirrors the immuneACCESS table, restricted to in-frame sequences. Some clones are absent from its copies; in checked studies, under half trace to an unresolved V gene, and the reason for the others is unknown. The sample includes approximately 140,000 clones, with roughly 93% observed a single time. In total, the top ten clones hold 0.75% to 1% of the sample. Explained via the paper, the time point label denotes: baseline before first vaccination. The label giving this sample's treatment or condition can be read as: meningococcal conjugate vaccine given as trial control. The specimen comprised peripheral blood, sampled on day 0 of MenACWY control vaccination. These receptors were taken from an adult in good health.

The genes are TRBV7-2 and TRBJ1-6; no clear D. CDR3 size: 17 residues. Trimming took 2 bases from V and 9 from J, leaving 20 bases between them. The germline V gene encodes CDR1 SGHTA and CDR2 FQGNSA. The CDR3 spells CASSLIGRSATLSPLHF. CDR3 in DNA: TGTGCCAGCAGCTTAATAGGCAGATCCGCAACCCTTTCACCCCTCCACTTT.

The chain uses TRBV3-1 (or the pseudogene TRBV3-2) and TRBJ1-6; D remains unclear. Germline V gene sequence: CDR1 LGHDT, CDR2 YNNKEL (reference sequence). The germline V and J ends were trimmed by 1 base and 8 bases, with 12 bases remaining between them. This CDR3 has 15 residues. DNA for the CDR3: TGTGCCAGCAGCCAAGTTGCCCAGCGGGATTCACCCCTCCACTTT. This translates into CASSQVAQRDSPLHF.

The rearrangement links TRBV11-3 to TRBJ2-3; D perhaps matches TRBD1 (7 bases). CDR1 and CDR2 (germline): SGHNT, YENEEA. The V end was cut by 5 bases, the J end by 0 bases, with 12 bases between. This CDR3 is built from 15 residues. The CDR3 DNA reads TGTGCCAGCAGCAAGGAGGGGGCCAGCACAGATACGCAGTATTTT. It yields the protein CASSKEGASTDTQYF.

The chain carries TRBV13 and TRBJ2-3; D remains unclear. The ends were cut back, 1 base at V and 2 bases at J, with 16 bases in the middle. Germline values: CDR1 PRHDT, CDR2 FYEKMQ (reference sequence). This CDR3 is built from 17 residues. The CDR3 region has the DNA TGTGCCAGCAGCTTAGTGGCAGGCCGAACTTTCACAGATACGCAGTATTTT. This translates into CASSLVAGRTFTDTQYF.

The chain links TRBV19 to TRBJ1-1; D uncertain. Per germline, CDR1 LNHDA and CDR2 SQIVND (reference sequence). V was shortened by 2 bases and J by 1 base, with 11 bases between the two germline ends. CDR3 size: 15 residues. CDR3 coding DNA: TGTGCCAGTAGTATATTCACGGGCGCGAACACTGAAGCTTTCTTT. As protein: CASSIFTGANTEAFF.

The chain is built from TRBV2 and TRBJ1-2; D is perhaps TRBD1 (6 bases). V lost 6 bases to trimming and J lost 5 bases, with 10 bases between them. The CDR3 runs 12 residues. Germline V gene data show CDR1 as SNHLY and CDR2 as FYNNEI. CDR3 sequence reads: CASRRQEYGYTF. CDR3 DNA sequence: TGTGCCAGCAGAAGACAGGAATATGGCTACACCTTC.

The genes are TRBV5-1 and TRBJ2-7; TRBD2 agrees at 10 bases. V was clipped by 1 base and J by 5 bases; unmatched bases: 6. Germline CDR1 is SGHRS and CDR2 is YFSETQ. The CDR3 sequence is 15 residues long. CDR3 nucleotide sequence: TGCGCCAGCAGCTTGCGCCTAGCGGGAGCGGACGAGCAGTACTTC. Translating gives CASSLRLAGADEQYF.

The CDR3 loop is CASSLRPIGNTIYF. As DNA, the CDR3 is TGTGCCAGCAGTTTAAGGCCTATAGGGAACACCATATATTTT. The chain links TRBV27 to TRBJ1-3; D gene ambiguous. The CDR3 has 14 amino acids. V shed 2 bases and J shed 7 bases, with 12 bases lying between them. Germline loops: CDR1 MNHEY, CDR2 SMNVEV (reference sequence).

The rearrangement links TRBV6-5 to TRBJ2-7, with D perhaps matching TRBD1 (5 bases). Per germline, CDR1 MNHEY and CDR2 SVGAGI. V dropped 7 bases and J dropped 1 base, with 11 bases sitting between them. There are 13 residues in the CDR3. CDR3 protein: CASKKRGSYEQYF. CDR3 nucleotides: TGTGCCAGCAAAAAAAGGGGATCCTACGAGCAGTACTTC.

The V gene is TRBV5-1, the J gene TRBJ1-1, with 12 bases aligning to TRBD1. This CDR3 has 13 amino acids. Germline CDR1 and CDR2: SGHRS and YFSETQ. V lost 4 bases and J lost 8; bases outside the gene matches: 3. The CDR3 region has the DNA TGCGCCAGCAGCCCTGGGACAGGGGGCGAAGCTTTCTTT. Amino acids: CASSPGTGGEAFF.

The chain couples TRBV23-1 to TRBJ1-2; no firm D call. TRBV23-1 is assigned to the ORF class and has an uncertain function. The CDR3 is made up of 12 amino acids. Trimming pared 4 bases from V and 8 bases from J, leaving 11 bases between. This CDR3 reads CASSPGKFGYTF. As DNA, the CDR3 is TGCGCCAGCAGTCCCGGTAAATTCGGCTACACCTTC.

The CDR3 is CASSPYALGTDSYNEQFF. DNA for the CDR3: TGTGCCAGCAGCCCCTACGCCCTTGGGACGGATTCCTACAATGAGCAGTTCTTC. This chain joins TRBV27 and TRBJ2-1; tentatively, D is TRBD1 or TRBD2 (5 bases each). Deletions cut 6 bases from V and 1 base from J, with 22 bases between. The CDR3 loop spans 18 amino acids. Per the germline V gene, CDR1 is MNHEY and CDR2 is SMNVEV (reference sequence).

V and J are TRBV6-6 and TRBJ2-3; D uncertain. V was pared by 7 bases and J by 5 bases, with 7 bases between. The CDR3 has 11 amino acids. Looked up from germline, CDR1 is MNHNY and CDR2 is SVGAGI (reference sequence). CDR3 in amino acids: CASKTVDTQYF. CDR3 bases: TGTGCCAGCAAAACAGTAGATACGCAGTATTTT.

This sequence joins TRBV5-5 and TRBJ1-5; D is unclear. V lost 4 bases to trimming and J lost 1 base, with 12 bases between them. The CDR3 is 15 residues long. Germline assignment: CDR1 SGHKS and CDR2 YYEKEE (reference sequence). CDR3 amino acids: CASSAGEISNQPQHF. CDR3 nucleotide sequence: TGTGCCAGCAGCGCCGGGGAGATAAGCAATCAGCCCCAGCATTTT.

The chain is built from TRBV6-6 and TRBJ1-5; D remains ambiguous. V was trimmed by 5 bases and J by 0 bases, leaving 14 bases between them. The germline CDR1 and CDR2 sequences are MNHNY and SVGAGI (reference sequence). This CDR3 is 16 amino acids long. In DNA, the CDR3 is TGTGCCAGCAGTACGGGATCTTTGTATAGCAATCAGCCCCAGCATTTT. Translated: CASSTGSLYSNQPQHF.

The chain employs TRBV7-9 and TRBJ2-7; 7 nucleotides align to TRBD1. CDR1 and CDR2 (germline): SEHNR, FQNEAQ (reference sequence). The CDR3 covers 12 residues. Trimming took 5 bases from V and 5 from J; bases not matched to a gene: 3. The CDR3 is CASSLTGHEQYF. Here the CDR3 DNA reads TGTGCCAGCAGCCTGACAGGGCACGAGCAGTACTTC. Combining the CDR3 with reference TRBV7-9 and TRBJ2-7 gives the whole variable domain DTGVSQNPRHKITKRGQNVTFRCDPISEHNRLYWYRQTLGQGPEFLTYFQNEAQLEKSRLLSDRFSAERPKGSFSTLEIQRTEQGDSAMYLCASSLTGHEQYFGPGTRLTVT.

The chain carries TRBV16 and TRBJ1-1; D call uncertain. The CDR3 consists of 14 residues. The V end lost 1 base, the J end lost 0 bases, and 6 bases lay between the germline ends. Germline V CDR1 and CDR2: KGHSY, FQNENV. Written as DNA, the CDR3 is TGTGCCAGCAGCCAATTTATCCTGAACACTGAAGCTTTCTTT. Translating it yields CASSQFILNTEAFF.

The rearrangement uses TRBV18 and TRBJ2-7, with 13 bases aligning to TRBD2. From germline, CDR1 is KGHSH and CDR2 LQKENI. The CDR3 has 18 amino acids. After removal of 3 bases from V and 7 bases from J, the junction contained 15 bases not matched to a gene. Here the CDR3 reads CASSPPLHGLAGVGEQYF. DNA for the CDR3: TGTGCCAGCTCACCTCCCCTTCACGGACTAGCGGGAGTCGGTGAGCAGTACTTC.